Following are 29 T cell receptor beta chains from one sample sequenced in a study of blood T cell repertoires in COVID-19. The data were produced by immunoSEQ multiplex PCR, yet TCRdb's version contains in-frame clones alone and is incomplete. The sample holds a few hundred thousand clones; around 89% are singletons and the top ten take roughly 4%. Specimen: peripheral blood. Receptor source: a woman aged 45-59 years with active or convalescent COVID-19.

The chain uses TRBV29-1 and TRBJ2-3; the D is unclear. CDR1 and CDR2 from the germline V gene are SQVTM and ANQGSEA. The V gene lost 3 bases and the J gene lost 1 base, with 5 bases spanning the gap. This CDR3 is built from 12 residues. The CDR3 region is CSVEPGTDTQYF. In DNA, the CDR3 is TGCAGCGTTGAGCCGGGCACAGATACGCAGTATTTT.

This rearrangement joins TRBV28 to TRBJ2-7, with 8 bases matching TRBD2. The CDR3 consists of 15 residues. With V trimmed by 1 base and J by 3 bases, 5 bases remained unmatched. Germline-derived CDR1 and CDR2 are MDHEN and SYDVKM. The CDR3 sequence: CASSLSVAGLYEQYF. CDR3 bases: TGTGCCAGCAGTTTATCGGTAGCGGGACTCTACGAGCAGTACTTC.

This rearrangement joins TRBV19 to TRBJ1-3; a possible D gene is TRBD1 (6 bases). Germline V gives CDR1 LNHDA, CDR2 SQIVND (reference sequence). V was clipped by 0 bases and J by 2 bases, with 11 bases between them. CDR3 length: 16 residues. Here the CDR3 DNA reads TGTGCCAGTAGTATAGAGCCCACAGGGACTGGAAACACCATATATTTT. Translating it yields CASSIEPTGTGNTIYF.

The chain is built from TRBV28 and TRBJ1-1, with 8 bases that match TRBD1. V trimming: 5 bases; J trimming: 4 bases; junction bases outside the gene matches: 6. Germline V gives CDR1 MDHEN, CDR2 SYDVKM. The CDR3 consists of 14 residues. CDR3: CASSDRGRGTEAFF. The CDR3 DNA follows: TGTGCCAGCAGTGACAGGGGTAGGGGCACTGAAGCTTTCTTT.

The V call is TRBV4-3, the J call TRBJ1-2; D is ambiguous. Germline assignment: CDR1 LGHNA and CDR2 YSLEER. V was pared by 1 base and J by 4 bases, with 13 bases between. CDR3 length: 15 amino acids. The CDR3 nucleotides are TGCGCCAGCAGCCAAGTTGTCGATGCGCGCTATGGCTACACCTTC. Encoded protein: CASSQVVDARYGYTF.

This clone has just one count. The J gene is TRBJ1-2, the V gene TRBV5-1, with D tentatively TRBD1 (6 bases). Per the germline V gene, CDR1 is SGHRS and CDR2 is YFSETQ. Trimming removed 2 bases at V and 0 bases at J, with 11 bases between. CDR3 length: 15 amino acids. CDR3: CASSLNREANYGYTF. For the CDR3, the DNA is TGCGCCAGCAGCTTAAACAGGGAAGCTAACTATGGCTACACCTTC.

This clone was counted only a few times. The genes are TRBV3-1 (or the pseudogene TRBV3-2) and TRBJ2-3, with 8 bases fitting TRBD2. The CDR3 runs 14 residues. Germline V gene data show CDR1 as LGHDT and CDR2 as YNNKEL (reference sequence). V lost 6 bases and J lost 0; bases outside the gene matches: 2. The CDR3 nucleotides read TGTGCCAGCAGGTCTAGCGGGAGCACAGATACGCAGTATTTT. Translation: CASRSSGSTDTQYF.

Regarding this clone: Mismatch with germline at one junction end may stem from a read error. The DNA for the CDR3 is TGTGCCAGTAGTGTAGACAGGCATAGGAACACTGAAGCTTTCTTT. Translation: CASSVDRHRNTEAFF. V gene TRBV19 combines with J gene TRBJ1-1, with D tentatively TRBD1 (6 bases). Germline loops: CDR1 LNHDA, CDR2 SQIVND (reference sequence). The CDR3 covers 15 residues.

The chain has TRBV30 and TRBJ2-7; TRBD2 matches at 10 bases. The J segment lost 3 bases and the V segment lost 2 bases, leaving 4 bases of the junction unmatched. CDR3 size: 14 residues. Germline V gives CDR1 GTSNPN, CDR2 SVGIG (reference sequence). CDR3 in DNA: TGTGCCTGGAGTAGGACTAGCGGCATCTACGAGCAGTACTTC. It translates to CAWSRTSGIYEQYF. Looking up the rest from reference TRBV30 and TRBJ2-7 gives the full variable domain: SQTIHQWPATLVQPVGSPLSLECTVEGTSNPNLYWYRQAAGRGLQLLFYSVGIGQISSEVPQNLSASRPQDRQFILSSKKLLLSDSGFYLCAWSRTSGIYEQYFGPGTRLTVT.

The rearrangement links TRBV6-2 or TRBV6-3 to TRBJ1-2, with a tentative D call TRBD1 (6 bases). V was shortened by 0 bases and J by 4 bases, with 15 bases between the two germline ends. This CDR3 is built from 16 residues. The germline V gene encodes CDR1 MNHEY and CDR2 SVGEGT. CDR3 protein: CASSYSPAGVGYGYTF. The CDR3 DNA sequence: TGTGCCAGCAGTTACTCCCCGGCAGGGGTGGGCTATGGCTACACCTTC.

This chain links TRBV30 with TRBJ1-2; unclear D gene. The CDR3 spans 12 residues. CDR1 is GTSNPN and CDR2 is SVGIG in the germline V gene (reference sequence). V lost 1 base, J lost 4 bases, and 7 bases lay in between. This CDR3 is CAWSGESYGYTF. The CDR3 DNA is TGTGCCTGGAGTGGAGAAAGCTATGGCTACACCTTC.

This clone was counted once. The CDR3 loop is CASSLDRNSYEQYF. CDR3 sequence (DNA): TGTGCCAGCAGCTTAGACAGGAACTCCTACGAGCAGTACTTC. V and J are TRBV11-2 and TRBJ2-7; D is unclear. The CDR3 contains 14 residues. V was trimmed by 0 bases and J by 0 bases, leaving 6 bases between them. Germline CDR1 is SGHAT and CDR2 is FQNNGV.

V gene TRBV30 combines with J gene TRBJ2-1; D is unresolved. Between the trimmed V and J ends, which lost 1 base and 4 bases, there was a span of 5 bases. CDR1 and CDR2 from the germline V gene are GTSNPN and SVGIG (reference sequence). This CDR3 spans 12 amino acids. The CDR3 nucleotides are TGTGCCTGGAGTGAAATATACAATGAGCAGTTCTTC. Its translation is CAWSEIYNEQFF.

The table lists this clone with a count of one. V usage is TRBV7-2 and J usage is TRBJ2-6; the match to TRBD1 covers 10 bases. The CDR3 totals 19 residues. V trimming: 2 bases; J trimming: 2 bases; junction bases outside the gene matches: 9. Germline lookup yields CDR1 SGHTA and CDR2 FQGNSA. The CDR3: CASSLRPRQGATGANVLTF. In nucleotides, the CDR3 is TGTGCCAGCAGCTTACGTCCACGACAGGGGGCTACTGGGGCCAACGTCCTGACTTTC.

CDR3 coding DNA: TGTGCCAGTAGTATGGCGGGCGGGGACGATGAGCAGTTCTTC. Translated: CASSMAGGDDEQFF. This rearrangement joins TRBV19 to TRBJ2-1; a possible D gene is TRBD2 (6 bases). V was shortened by 3 bases and J by 8 bases, with 14 bases between the two germline ends. Germline V lookup: CDR1 LNHDA, CDR2 SQIVND (reference sequence). This CDR3 is 14 amino acids long.

A note on this clone: A read error may produce the germline difference seen at one junction end. The chain uses TRBV7-7 and TRBJ1-3, with a possible D match to TRBD1 (6 bases). Germline V gene sequence: CDR1 SSHAT, CDR2 FNYEAQ (reference sequence). The CDR3 spans 15 residues. As DNA, the CDR3 is TGTGCTAGCAGCTTAAGCTCAGGGGCTGGAAACACCATATATTTT. This gives the protein CASSLSSGAGNTIYF.

The genes are TRBV3-1 (or the pseudogene TRBV3-2) and TRBJ1-2, with D tentatively TRBD1 (5 bases). The V end was cut by 3 bases, the J end by 3 bases, with 8 bases between. This CDR3 is built from 13 residues. The germline V gene encodes CDR1 LGHDT and CDR2 YNNKEL (reference sequence). The CDR3 spells CASSQTTDYGYTF. The CDR3 DNA reads TGTGCCAGCAGCCAGACGACAGACTATGGCTACACCTTC.

This clone came up a few times. This sequence joins TRBV2 and TRBJ2-1; 7 bases align to TRBD2. With 6 bases clipped from V and 2 bases from J, the junction kept 7 bases outside the gene matches. Germline assignment: CDR1 SNHLY and CDR2 FYNNEI. The CDR3 is made up of 15 amino acids. CDR3 bases: TGTGCCAGCAGGAGGGACCGGGAGGCCTACAATGAGCAGTTCTTC. Its translation is CASRRDREAYNEQFF.

V is TRBV5-1 and J is TRBJ2-3; TRBD2 matches at 9 bases. Unmatched junction bases numbered 6, after V lost 5 bases and J lost 2 bases. This CDR3 contains 15 residues. CDR1 is SGHRS and CDR2 is YFSETQ in the germline V gene. The CDR3 DNA reads as TGCGCCAGCAGATATGGACTAGCGTTCACAGATACGCAGTATTTT. This codes for CASRYGLAFTDTQYF.

The chain links TRBV12-3 or TRBV12-4 to TRBJ1-2, with D perhaps TRBD1 (6 bases). V lost 6 bases, J lost 4 bases, and 12 bases lay in between. The CDR3 is 13 amino acids. The CDR3 sequence is CASSPQGSYGYTF. Written as DNA, the CDR3 is TGTGCCAGCAGCCCACAGGGCTCCTATGGCTACACCTTC.

CDR3 in amino acids: CASSLGTGRQETQYF. DNA of the CDR3: TGTGCCAGCAGCTTAGGGACAGGGAGGCAAGAGACCCAGTACTTC. This chain uses TRBV7-2 with TRBJ2-5; 8 bases are shared with TRBD1. The CDR3 has 15 amino acids. Trimming removed 1 base from V and 2 bases from J; junction bases left unmatched: 3. Germline V gene sequence: CDR1 SGHTA, CDR2 FQGNSA.

For the CDR3, the DNA is TGCGCCAGCAGCCAAGATACGGAGTACGAGCAGTACTTC. It specifies CASSQDTEYEQYF. The genes are TRBV4-3 and TRBJ2-7, with D uncertain. The CDR3 length is 13 residues. Trimming took 0 bases from V and 4 from J, leaving 7 bases between them. Per the germline V gene, CDR1 is LGHNA and CDR2 is YSLEER.

The rearrangement links TRBV2 to TRBJ2-2; D unclear. Germline V gene lookup returns CDR1 SNHLY and CDR2 FYNNEI. V shed 5 bases and J shed 7 bases, with 20 bases lying between them. CDR3 size: 16 residues. The DNA for the CDR3 is TGTGCCAGCAGTCTCTTGGAAGCCGGTTCAGGCGGGGAGCTGTTTTTT. Residues: CASSLLEAGSGGELFF.

This sequence joins TRBV25-1 and TRBJ2-3; possibly TRBD1 for D (6 bases). The CDR3 totals 13 residues. The germline V gene encodes CDR1 MGHDK and CDR2 SYGVNS. V lost 3 bases and J 5 bases, leaving 9 bases between the germline ends. CDR3 amino acids: CASSDTGLDTQYF. CDR3 DNA: TGTGCCAGCAGTGACACAGGGCTAGATACGCAGTATTTT.

The genes are TRBV2 and TRBJ1-6; D unresolved. CDR3 length: 15 residues. V gave up 6 bases and J gave up 4 bases, with 13 bases separating them. Germline CDR1 and CDR2: SNHLY and FYNNEI. Here the CDR3 reads CASRNNEPYNSPLHF. The CDR3 DNA reads as TGTGCCAGCAGGAACAACGAACCTTATAATTCACCCCTCCACTTT.

The CDR3 is CASSTLLRRDGTNTEAFF. CDR3 bases: TGTGCCAGCAGCACTCTACTTCGGAGGGACGGAACCAACACTGAAGCTTTCTTT. This chain joins TRBV27 and TRBJ1-1; possibly TRBD1 for D (5 bases). The CDR3 contains 18 residues. Germline V gene sequence: CDR1 MNHEY, CDR2 SMNVEV (reference sequence). V lost 6 bases to trimming and J lost 2 bases, with 25 bases between them.

This rearrangement joins TRBV9 to TRBJ1-2, with 7 nucleotides matching TRBD1. The CDR3 contains 14 residues. The trim removed 0 bases at V and 7 bases at J, leaving 6 bases unmatched. Germline CDR1 and CDR2: SGDLS and YYNGEE. The CDR3 here is CASSVARTGIGYTF. The DNA for the CDR3 is TGTGCCAGCAGCGTAGCCCGGACAGGAATTGGCTACACCTTC.

This chain joins TRBV3-1 (or the pseudogene TRBV3-2) and TRBJ2-2; 7 bases match TRBD2. CDR1 is LGHDT, CDR2 YNNKEL, per germline (reference sequence). J was trimmed by 4 bases and V by 0 bases; bases with no gene match: 8. The CDR3 is made up of 17 amino acids. DNA of the CDR3: TGTGCCAGCAGCCAAGACGGAGCGGGGAGCCTCACCGGGGAGCTGTTTTTT. Translation gives CASSQDGAGSLTGELFF.

This clone appeared a single time. This chain links TRBV10-1 with TRBJ1-2, with D maybe TRBD1 (6 bases). CDR3 length equals 14 residues. Germline V CDR1 and CDR2: WNHNN, SYGVQD (reference sequence). Trimming took off 0 bases at V and 6 bases at J, with 11 bases between the two ends. This CDR3 reads CASSESTGSDGYTF. DNA for the CDR3: TGCGCCAGCAGTGAGTCGACAGGATCGGATGGCTACACCTTC.